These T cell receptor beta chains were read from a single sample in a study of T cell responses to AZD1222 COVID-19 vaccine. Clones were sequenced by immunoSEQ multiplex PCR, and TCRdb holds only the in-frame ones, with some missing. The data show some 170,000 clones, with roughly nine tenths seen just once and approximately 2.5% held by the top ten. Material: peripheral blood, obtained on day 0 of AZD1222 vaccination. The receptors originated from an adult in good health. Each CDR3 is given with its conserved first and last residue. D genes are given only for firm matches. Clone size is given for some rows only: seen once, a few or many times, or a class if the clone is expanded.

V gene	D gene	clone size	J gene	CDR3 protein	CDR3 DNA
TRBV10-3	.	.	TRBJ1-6	CAIGGGAYNSPLHF	TGTGCCATCGGGGGGGGTGCCTATAATTCACCCCTCCACTTT
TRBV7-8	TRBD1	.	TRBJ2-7	CASSLIPGQGAYEQYF	TGTGCCAGCAGCTTAATCCCGGGACAGGGAGCTTACGAGCAGTACTTC
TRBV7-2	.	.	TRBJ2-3	CASSLLADTQYF	TGTGCCAGCAGCTTATTAGCAGATACGCAGTATTTT
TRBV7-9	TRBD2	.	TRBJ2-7	CASSDRESDSGAATYEQYF	TGTGCCAGCAGCGACCGGGAGTCTGATAGCGGGGCCGCCACCTACGAGCAGTACTTC
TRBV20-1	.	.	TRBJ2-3	CSASPAPGAIDTQYF	TGCAGTGCTAGTCCGGCCCCGGGAGCAATAGATACGCAGTATTTT
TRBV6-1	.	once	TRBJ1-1	CASSEVRGSEAFF	TGTGCCAGCAGTGAAGTGCGGGGTTCTGAAGCTTTCTTT
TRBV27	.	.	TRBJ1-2	CASSYLGNPGYTF	TGTGCCAGCAGTTATTTGGGGAATCCGGGCTACACCTTC
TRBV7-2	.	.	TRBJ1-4	CASSLAGAGGEKLFF	TGTGCCAGCAGCTTAGCTGGGGCCGGAGGAGAAAAACTGTTTTTT
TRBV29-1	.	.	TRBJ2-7	CSVADGSSYEQYF	TGCAGCGTTGCGGACGGGAGCTCCTACGAGCAGTACTTC
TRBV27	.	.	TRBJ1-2	CASSLAPGTGYGYTF	TGTGCCAGCAGTTTGGCTCCCGGGACGGGATATGGCTACACCTTC
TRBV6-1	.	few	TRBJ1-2	CASSVPAGRGSNYGYTF	TGTGCCAGCAGTGTCCCGGCAGGGAGGGGATCTAACTATGGCTACACCTTC
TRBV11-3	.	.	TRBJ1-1	CASSLDGRQEAFF	TGTGCCAGCAGCTTAGACGGACGACAGGAAGCTTTCTTT
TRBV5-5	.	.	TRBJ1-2	CASSLEGMNYGYTF	TGTGCCAGCAGCTTAGAGGGGATGAACTATGGCTACACCTTC
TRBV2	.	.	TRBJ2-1	CATLNRDLRSNEQFF	TGTGCCACCTTGAACCGGGACCTGAGGAGCAATGAGCAGTTCTTC
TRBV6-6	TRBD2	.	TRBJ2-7	CASSVVGRAYEQYF	TGTGCCAGCAGTGTGGTTGGGAGGGCCTACGAGCAGTACTTC
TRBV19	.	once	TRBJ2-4	CASSIEKLGIGNIQYF	TGTGCCAGTAGTATAGAGAAGTTGGGAATCGGAAACATTCAGTACTTC
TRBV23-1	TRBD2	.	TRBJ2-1	CASSQPGLAGDQEQFF	TGCGCCAGCAGTCAGCCGGGACTAGCGGGAGATCAGGAGCAGTTCTTC
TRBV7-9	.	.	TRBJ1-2	CASSAPGANLPNYGYTF	TGTGCCAGCAGCGCCCCAGGGGCCAACCTTCCTAACTATGGCTACACCTTC
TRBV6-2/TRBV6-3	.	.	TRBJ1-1	CASSYSSRNTEAFF	TGTGCCAGCAGTTACTCTTCCAGGAACACTGAAGCTTTCTTT
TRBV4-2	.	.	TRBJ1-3	CASSQEVVGGARISSGNTIYF	TGTGCCAGCAGCCAAGAGGTCGTCGGGGGGGCTCGGATCAGCTCTGGAAACACCATATATTTT
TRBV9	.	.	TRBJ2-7	CASSGFIDGRLPYEQYF	TGTGCCAGCAGCGGATTCATTGACGGCCGACTTCCCTACGAGCAGTACTTC
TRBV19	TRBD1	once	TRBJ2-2	CASSIYRGRASGELFF	TGTGCCAGTAGTATATACAGGGGCAGGGCATCGGGGGAGCTGTTTTTT
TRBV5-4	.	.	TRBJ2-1	CASSRPDGDEQFF	TGTGCCAGCAGCCGACCCGACGGGGATGAGCAGTTCTTC
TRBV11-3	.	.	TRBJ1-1	CASSNGGANTEAFF	TGTGCCAGCAGCAATGGGGGGGCCAACACTGAAGCTTTCTTT
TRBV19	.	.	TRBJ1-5	CASSIGVGVVQPQHF	TGTGCCAGTAGTATAGGCGTAGGAGTTGTACAGCCCCAGCATTTT
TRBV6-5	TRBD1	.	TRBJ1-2	CASSDGQGVYGYTF	TGTGCCAGCAGCGACGGACAGGGGGTATATGGCTACACCTTC
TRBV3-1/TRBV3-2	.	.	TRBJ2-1	CASSRNQGRDEQFF	TGTGCCAGCAGCCGGAATCAGGGGCGCGATGAGCAGTTCTTC
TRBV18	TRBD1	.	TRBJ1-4	CASSLGTVNEKLFF	TGTGCCAGCTCACTAGGGACAGTCAATGAAAAACTGTTTTTT
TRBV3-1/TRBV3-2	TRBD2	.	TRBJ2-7	CASSHRSGRPSYEQYF	TGTGCCAGCAGCCATAGAAGCGGGAGACCCTCCTACGAGCAGTACTTC
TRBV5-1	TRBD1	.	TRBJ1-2	CASSLGQGKDGYTF	TGCGCCAGCAGCTTGGGACAGGGGAAGGATGGCTACACCTTC